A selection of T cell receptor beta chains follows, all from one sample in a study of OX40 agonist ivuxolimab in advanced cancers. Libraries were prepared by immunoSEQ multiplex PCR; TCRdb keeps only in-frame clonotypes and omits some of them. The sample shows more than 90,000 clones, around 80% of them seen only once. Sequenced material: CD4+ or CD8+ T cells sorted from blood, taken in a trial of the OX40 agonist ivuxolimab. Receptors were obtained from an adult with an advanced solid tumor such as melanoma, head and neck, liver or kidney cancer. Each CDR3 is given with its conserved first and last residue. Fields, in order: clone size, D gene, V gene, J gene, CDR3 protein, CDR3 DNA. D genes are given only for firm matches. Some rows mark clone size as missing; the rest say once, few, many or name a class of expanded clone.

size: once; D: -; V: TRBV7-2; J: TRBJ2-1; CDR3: CASSLYEYTNEQFF; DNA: TGTGCCAGCAGCTTGTATGAATATACCAATGAGCAGTTCTTC
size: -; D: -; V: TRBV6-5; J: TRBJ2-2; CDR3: CASSYLRSGDTGELFF; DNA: TGTGCCAGCAGTTACCTCAGGTCCGGGGACACCGGGGAGCTGTTTTTT
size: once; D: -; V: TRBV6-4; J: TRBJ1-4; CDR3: CASSDFLGTLKRKLFF; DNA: TGTGCCAGCAGTGACTTCCTGGGAACTCTAAAAAGAAAACTGTTTTTT
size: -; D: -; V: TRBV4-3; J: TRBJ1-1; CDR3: CASSQEDGDNKAFF; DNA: TGCGCCAGCAGCCAAGAGGACGGAGATAATAAAGCTTTCTTT
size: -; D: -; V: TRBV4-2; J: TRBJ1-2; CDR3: CASSSSWGLGNYGYTF; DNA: TGTGCCAGCAGCAGCTCTTGGGGGTTGGGTAACTATGGCTACACCTTC
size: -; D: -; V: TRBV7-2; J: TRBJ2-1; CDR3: CASSPHDEQFF; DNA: TGTGCCAGCAGCCCTCATGATGAGCAGTTCTTC
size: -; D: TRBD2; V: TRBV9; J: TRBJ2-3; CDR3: CASSPQAGGQNTDTQYF; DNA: TGTGCCAGCAGCCCCCAAGCGGGGGGGCAGAACACAGATACGCAGTATTTT
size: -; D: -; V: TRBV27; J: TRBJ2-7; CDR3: CASSLRFRLGTGAEQYF; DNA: TGTGCCAGCAGTTTAAGGTTCCGGCTCGGGACCGGGGCCGAGCAGTACTTC
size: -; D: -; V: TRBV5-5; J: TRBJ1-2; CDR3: CASSLDRVHYGYTF; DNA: TGTGCCAGCAGCTTGGACAGGGTACACTATGGCTACACCTTC
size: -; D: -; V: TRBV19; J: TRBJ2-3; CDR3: CASSFLDTQYF; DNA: TGTGCCAGTAGCTTTTTGGATACGCAGTATTTT
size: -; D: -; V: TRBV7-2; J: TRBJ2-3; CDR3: CASSLVGFTDTQYF; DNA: TGTGCCAGCAGCTTAGTTGGGTTCACAGATACGCAGTATTTT
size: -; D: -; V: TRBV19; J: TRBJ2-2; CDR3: CASSIPAGATGELFF; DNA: TGTGCCAGTAGTATACCGGCAGGGGCCACCGGGGAGCTGTTTTTT
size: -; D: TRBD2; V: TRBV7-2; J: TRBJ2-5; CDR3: CASSSTGTSATETQYF; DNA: TGTGCCAGCAGCTCAACCGGGACTAGCGCTACCGAGACCCAGTACTTC
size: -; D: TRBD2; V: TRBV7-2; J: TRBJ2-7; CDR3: CASTEGLAYSYEQYF; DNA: TGTGCCAGCACCGAGGGACTAGCCTACTCCTACGAGCAGTACTTC
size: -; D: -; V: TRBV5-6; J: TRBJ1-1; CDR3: CASSPPNGATEAFF; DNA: TGTGCCAGCAGCCCCCCGAATGGGGCCACTGAAGCTTTCTTT
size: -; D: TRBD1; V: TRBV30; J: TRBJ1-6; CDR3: CASETGHNSPLHF; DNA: TGTGCCTCCGAGACAGGGCATAATTCACCCCTCCACTTT
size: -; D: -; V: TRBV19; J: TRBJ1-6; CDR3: CASGRSNSPLHF; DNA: TGTGCCAGCGGGAGGTCTAATTCACCCCTCCACTTT
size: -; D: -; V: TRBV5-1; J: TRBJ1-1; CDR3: CASSLQGNTEAFF; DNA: TGCGCCAGCAGCTTACAGGGGAACACTGAAGCTTTCTTT
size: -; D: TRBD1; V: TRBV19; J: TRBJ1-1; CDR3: CASSIRTGGWVNTEAFF; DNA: TGTGCCAGTAGTATTAGGACAGGGGGCTGGGTGAACACTGAAGCTTTCTTT
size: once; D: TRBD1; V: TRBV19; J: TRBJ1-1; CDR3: CASSDRGRGTEAFF; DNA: TGTGCCAGTAGTGACAGGGGGCGCGGCACTGAAGCTTTCTTT
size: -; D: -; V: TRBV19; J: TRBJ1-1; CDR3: CASSIVGSTEAFF; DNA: TGTGCCAGTAGTATAGTAGGATCCACTGAAGCTTTCTTT
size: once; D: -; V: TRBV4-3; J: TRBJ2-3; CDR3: CASSQVLALDTQYF; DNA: TGCGCCAGCAGCCAAGTACTAGCTTTAGATACGCAGTATTTT